This section outlines one TCR beta chain sequence together with its context. Its antigen is still unknown. The data stem from a study of chemoradiotherapy in HPV16-positive cancers. Regarding the study as a whole: Functional assays defining HPV-specific T cells used only a couple of HPV16-positive patients.

With V trimmed by 5 bases and J by 4 bases, 10 bases remained unmatched. The CDR3 consists of 16 residues. Germline V gene sequence: CDR1 SGHVS, CDR2 FNYEAQ. Method: immunoSEQ multiplex PCR; TCRdb's copy keeps in-frame clones and lacks some. The profile shows about 68,000 clones, 88% of them singletons. The V call is TRBV7-6, the J call TRBJ2-3; TRBD2 matches at 9 bases. The sequencing used blood, collected from a patient who underwent chemoradiotherapy. This sequence was found in a human donor with HPV-associated anogenital cancer. The DNA of the CDR3 is TGTGCCAGCAGCCAACTAGCGGGCTCTGGAGCAGATACGCAGTATTTT. It is translated as CASSQLAGSGADTQYF.